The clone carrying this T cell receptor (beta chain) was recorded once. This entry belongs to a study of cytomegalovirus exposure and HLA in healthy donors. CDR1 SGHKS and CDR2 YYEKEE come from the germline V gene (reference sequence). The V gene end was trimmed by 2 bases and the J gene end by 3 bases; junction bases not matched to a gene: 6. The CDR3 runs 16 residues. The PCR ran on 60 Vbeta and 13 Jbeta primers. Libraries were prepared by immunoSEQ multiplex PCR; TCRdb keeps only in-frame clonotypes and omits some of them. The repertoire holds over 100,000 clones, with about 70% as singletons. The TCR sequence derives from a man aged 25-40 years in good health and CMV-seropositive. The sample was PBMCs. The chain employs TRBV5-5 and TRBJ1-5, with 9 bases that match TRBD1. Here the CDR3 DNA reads TGTGCCAGCAGCTTATTCCGGACAGGGGTCAATCAGCCCCAGCATTTT. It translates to CASSLFRTGVNQPQHF.